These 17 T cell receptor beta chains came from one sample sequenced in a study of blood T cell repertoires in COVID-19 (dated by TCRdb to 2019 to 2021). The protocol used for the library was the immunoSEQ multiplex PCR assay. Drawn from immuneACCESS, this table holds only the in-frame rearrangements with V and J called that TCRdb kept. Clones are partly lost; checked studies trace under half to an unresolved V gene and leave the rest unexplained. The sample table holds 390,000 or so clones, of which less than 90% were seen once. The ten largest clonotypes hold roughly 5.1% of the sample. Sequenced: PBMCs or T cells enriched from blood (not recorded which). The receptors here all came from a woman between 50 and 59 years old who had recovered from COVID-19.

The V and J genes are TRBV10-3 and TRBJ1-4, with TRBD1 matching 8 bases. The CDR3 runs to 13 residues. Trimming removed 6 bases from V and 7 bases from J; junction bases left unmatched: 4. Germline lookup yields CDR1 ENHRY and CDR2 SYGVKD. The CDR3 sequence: CAISPGGIEKLFF. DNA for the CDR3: TGTGCCATCAGCCCAGGGGGCATTGAAAAACTGTTTTTT.

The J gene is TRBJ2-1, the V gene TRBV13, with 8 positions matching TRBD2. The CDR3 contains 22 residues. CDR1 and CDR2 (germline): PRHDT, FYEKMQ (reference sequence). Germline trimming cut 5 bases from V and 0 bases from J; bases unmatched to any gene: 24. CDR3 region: CASSATGYRPRAGVRSYNEQFF. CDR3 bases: TGTGCCAGCAGCGCTACAGGGTATAGACCTCGAGCGGGAGTTCGCTCCTACAATGAGCAGTTCTTC.

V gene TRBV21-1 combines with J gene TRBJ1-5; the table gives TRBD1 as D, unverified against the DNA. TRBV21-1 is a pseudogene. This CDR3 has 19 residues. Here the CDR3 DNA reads TGTGCCAGCAGGGACGGACCGGGACAGGGGCTGTTGAGCAATCAGCCCCAGCATTTT. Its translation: CASRDGPGQGLLSNQPQHF.

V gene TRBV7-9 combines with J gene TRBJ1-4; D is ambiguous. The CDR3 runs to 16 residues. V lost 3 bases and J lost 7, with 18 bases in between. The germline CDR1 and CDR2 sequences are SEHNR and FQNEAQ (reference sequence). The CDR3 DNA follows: TGTGCCAGCAGCTTCATAGTATCCACCGATTCTGAAAAACTGTTTTTT. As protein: CASSFIVSTDSEKLFF.

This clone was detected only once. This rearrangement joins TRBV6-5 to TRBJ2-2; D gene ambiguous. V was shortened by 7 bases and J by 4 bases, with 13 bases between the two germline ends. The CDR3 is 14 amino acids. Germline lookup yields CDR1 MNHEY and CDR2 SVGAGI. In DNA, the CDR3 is TGTGCCAGCACCCTATCTACCTCCACCGGGGAGCTGTTTTTT. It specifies CASTLSTSTGELFF.

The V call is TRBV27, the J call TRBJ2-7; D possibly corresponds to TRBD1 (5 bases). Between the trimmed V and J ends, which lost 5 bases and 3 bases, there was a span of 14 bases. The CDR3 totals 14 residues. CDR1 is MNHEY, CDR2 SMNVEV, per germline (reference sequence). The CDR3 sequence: CASSPIDSNYEQYF. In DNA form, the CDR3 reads TGTGCCAGCAGTCCCATAGACAGCAACTACGAGCAGTACTTC.

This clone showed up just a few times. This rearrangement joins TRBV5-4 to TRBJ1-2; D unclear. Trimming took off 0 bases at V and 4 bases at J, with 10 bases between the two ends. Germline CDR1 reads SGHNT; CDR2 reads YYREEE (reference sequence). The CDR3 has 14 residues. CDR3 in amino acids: CASSLERGPYGYTF. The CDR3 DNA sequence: TGTGCCAGCAGCTTGGAGCGGGGTCCCTATGGCTACACCTTC.

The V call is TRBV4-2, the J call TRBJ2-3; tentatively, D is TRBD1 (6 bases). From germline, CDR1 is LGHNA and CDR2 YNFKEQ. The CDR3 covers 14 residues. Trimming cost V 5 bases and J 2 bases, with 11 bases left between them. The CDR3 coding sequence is TGTGCCAGCAGCTCTGGACAGCCCACAGATACGCAGTATTTT. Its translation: CASSSGQPTDTQYF.

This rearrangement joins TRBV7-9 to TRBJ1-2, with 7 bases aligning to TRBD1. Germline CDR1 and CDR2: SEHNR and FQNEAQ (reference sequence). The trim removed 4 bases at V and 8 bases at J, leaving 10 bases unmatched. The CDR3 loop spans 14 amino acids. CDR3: CASSSSGTAVGYTF. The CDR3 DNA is TGTGCCAGCAGCTCATCCGGGACAGCTGTCGGCTACACCTTC.

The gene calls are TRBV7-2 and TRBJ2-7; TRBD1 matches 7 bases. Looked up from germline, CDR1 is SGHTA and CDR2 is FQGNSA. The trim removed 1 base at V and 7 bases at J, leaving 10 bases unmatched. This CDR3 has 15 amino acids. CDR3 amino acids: CASSLDKGALREQYF. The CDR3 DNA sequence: TGTGCCAGCAGCTTAGATAAGGGGGCCCTTAGGGAGCAGTACTTC.

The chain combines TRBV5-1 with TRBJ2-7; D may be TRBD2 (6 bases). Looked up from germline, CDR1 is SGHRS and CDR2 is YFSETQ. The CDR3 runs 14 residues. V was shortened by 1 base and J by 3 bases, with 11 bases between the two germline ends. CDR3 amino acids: CASSLSPAGYEQYF. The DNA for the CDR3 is TGCGCCAGCAGCTTGTCCCCAGCGGGCTACGAGCAGTACTTC.

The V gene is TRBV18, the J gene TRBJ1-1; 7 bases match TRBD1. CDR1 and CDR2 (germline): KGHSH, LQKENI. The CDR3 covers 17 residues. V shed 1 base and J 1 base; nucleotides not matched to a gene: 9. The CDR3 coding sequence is TGTGCCAGCTCACCACAGGGGGCGCGAACGCGGAACACTGAAGCTTTCTTT. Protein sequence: CASSPQGARTRNTEAFF.

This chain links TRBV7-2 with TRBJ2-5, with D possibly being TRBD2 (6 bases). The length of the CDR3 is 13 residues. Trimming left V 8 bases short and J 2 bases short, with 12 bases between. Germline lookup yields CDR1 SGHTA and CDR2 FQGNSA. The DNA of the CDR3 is TGTGCCAGCGGACGGGAGATTCAAGAGACCCAGTACTTC. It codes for CASGREIQETQYF.

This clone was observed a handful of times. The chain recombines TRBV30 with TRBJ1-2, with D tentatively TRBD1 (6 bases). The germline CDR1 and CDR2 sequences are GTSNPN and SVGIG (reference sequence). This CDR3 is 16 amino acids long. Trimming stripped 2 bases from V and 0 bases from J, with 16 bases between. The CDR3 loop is CAWSPSGGRPNYGYTF. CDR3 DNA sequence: TGTGCCTGGAGTCCTTCGGGGGGCAGACCTAACTATGGCTACACCTTC.

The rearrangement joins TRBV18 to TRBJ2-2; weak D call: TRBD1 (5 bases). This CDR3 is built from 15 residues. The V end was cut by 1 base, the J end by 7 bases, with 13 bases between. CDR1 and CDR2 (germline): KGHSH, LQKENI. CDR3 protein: CASSPLQGYHGELFF. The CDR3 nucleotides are TGTGCCAGCTCACCACTTCAGGGTTATCACGGGGAGCTGTTTTTT.

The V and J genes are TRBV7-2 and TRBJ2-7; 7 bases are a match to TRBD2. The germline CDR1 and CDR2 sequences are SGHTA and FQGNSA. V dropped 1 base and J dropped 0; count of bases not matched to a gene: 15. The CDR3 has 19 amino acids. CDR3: CASSLVVGAGAGSSYEQYF. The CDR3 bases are TGTGCCAGCAGCTTAGTAGTCGGCGCGGGAGCGGGGTCCTCCTACGAGCAGTACTTC.

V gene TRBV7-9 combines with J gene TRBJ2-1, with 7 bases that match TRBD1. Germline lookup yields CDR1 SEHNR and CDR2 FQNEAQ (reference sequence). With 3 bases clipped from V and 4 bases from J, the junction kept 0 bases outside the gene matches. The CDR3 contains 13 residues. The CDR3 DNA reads TGTGCCAGCAGCTTGGGACAGTACAATGAGCAGTTCTTC. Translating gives CASSLGQYNEQFF.